The 18 T cell receptor beta chains below all came from one sample that was sequenced in a study of Ad26.COV2.S vaccination and SARS-CoV-2 variants. Profiling relied on immunoSEQ multiplex PCR, and the TCRdb table lists in-frame clones only, not all of them. The repertoire includes hundreds of thousands of clones, roughly 90% of them detected once, and nearly 1.5% sits in the top ten. The treatment is: roughly 19 received Ad26.COV2.S at low or high dose, single or two shots; about 5 received placebo; per-sample allocation not given. Samples were taken on day 63 after the first vaccine or placebo injection. The source material was peripheral blood, sampled in a trial of Ad26.COV2.S vaccine versus placebo. The receptors shown here come from a person aged 18 to 65 who received the Ad26.COV2.S COVID-19 vaccine or a placebo.

V usage is TRBV19 and J usage is TRBJ2-3; 10 bases map to TRBD2. This CDR3 comprises 14 residues. Per germline, CDR1 LNHDA and CDR2 SQIVND (reference sequence). Germline trimming cut 5 bases from V and 4 bases from J; bases unmatched to any gene: 3. Here the CDR3 reads CASSVSGGSDTQYF. The CDR3 nucleotides are TGTGCCAGTAGTGTTAGCGGGGGGTCAGATACGCAGTATTTT.

The gene calls are TRBV3-1 (or the pseudogene TRBV3-2) and TRBJ2-7, with TRBD1 identical over 9 bases. V was pared by 4 bases and J by 3 bases, with 13 bases of the junction left unmatched. Germline CDR1 is LGHDT and CDR2 is YNNKEL (reference sequence). The CDR3 loop spans 17 amino acids. DNA of the CDR3: TGTGCCAGCAGCCGTACCGGGACAGGGAGGGGAATCTACGAGCAGTACTTC. Amino acids: CASSRTGTGRGIYEQYF.

The V gene is TRBV12-5, the J gene TRBJ2-7, with D perhaps being TRBD1 or TRBD2 (6 bases each). Germline assignment: CDR1 LGHNT and CDR2 FRNRAP. Trimming took off 0 bases at V and 7 bases at J, with 19 bases between the two ends. The CDR3 has 16 amino acids. The CDR3 DNA is TGTGCTAGTGGTTTGGTACTGGGTTCAGGGGCGGGGGAGCAGTACTTC. It specifies CASGLVLGSGAGEQYF.

The J gene is TRBJ1-2, the V gene TRBV27; D is perhaps TRBD1 (6 bases). Between the trimmed V and J ends, which lost 6 bases and 4 bases, there was a span of 21 bases. The CDR3 sequence is 16 residues long. Germline loops: CDR1 MNHEY, CDR2 SMNVEV (reference sequence). The CDR3 DNA sequence: TGTGCCAGCAGCTCGGGGGGCGGGGGCCGCGGCTATGGCTACACCTTC. Translation: CASSSGGGGRGYGYTF.

The V and J genes are TRBV29-1 and TRBJ2-1, with D possibly TRBD2 on 5 matching bases. The CDR3 is 13 amino acids. Trimming removed 4 bases at V and 7 bases at J, with 14 bases between. Germline V gene data show CDR1 as SQVTM and CDR2 as ANQGSEA. CDR3 protein: CSVALLDWNEQFF. The CDR3 DNA reads TGCAGCGTTGCCTTACTAGATTGGAATGAGCAGTTCTTC.

The CDR3 coding sequence is TGCGCCAGCAGCCAAGATCTCAGCCGCAATGAGCAGTTCTTC. Its translation: CASSQDLSRNEQFF. This chain connects TRBV4-3 to TRBJ2-1; D is undetermined. CDR3 length: 14 amino acids. Germline CDR1 and CDR2: LGHNA and YSLEER. V lost 0 bases and J 6 bases, leaving 9 bases between the germline ends.

V is TRBV18 and J is TRBJ2-7; TRBD2 aligns across 8 bases. This CDR3 region has 15 residues. J gave up 3 bases and V 4 bases, and 8 bases lay outside the gene matches. Germline lookup yields CDR1 KGHSH and CDR2 LQKENI. Here the CDR3 reads CASSQTGGAGYEQYF. The CDR3 DNA reads as TGTGCCAGCTCACAAACGGGGGGGGCCGGCTACGAGCAGTACTTC.

The V gene is TRBV27, the J gene TRBJ2-5; 7 bases line up with TRBD1. The germline CDR1 and CDR2 sequences are MNHEY and SMNVEV (reference sequence). V was pared by 6 bases and J by 10 bases, with 14 bases of the junction left unmatched. This CDR3 comprises 14 residues. CDR3: CASSLRIGTALQYF. Here the CDR3 DNA reads TGTGCCAGCAGCCTGAGAATAGGGACAGCCCTCCAGTACTTC.

CDR3 coding DNA: TGTGCCAGCAACCTACAGGGGGGTGAGCAGTTCTTC. Its translation is CASNLQGGEQFF. The chain links TRBV2 to TRBJ2-1; 8 bases agree with TRBD1. From germline, CDR1 is SNHLY and CDR2 FYNNEI. J was trimmed by 9 bases and V by 7 bases; bases with no gene match: 5. The CDR3 sequence is 12 residues long.

The V and J genes are TRBV7-2 and TRBJ1-4; tentatively, D is TRBD1 (6 bases). The CDR3 runs to 14 residues. The V and J ends lost 3 bases and 2 bases respectively, with 7 bases between them. Germline CDR1 and CDR2: SGHTA and FQGNSA. The CDR3 is CASSLQGTNEKLFF. The CDR3 DNA is TGTGCCAGCAGCTTGCAGGGGACTAATGAAAAACTGTTTTTT. Supplemented by reference TRBV7-2 and TRBJ1-4, the full variable domain reads GAGVSQSPSNKVTEKGKDVELRCDPISGHTALYWYRQSLGQGLEFLIYFQGNSAPDKSGLPSDRFSAERTGGSVSTLTIQRTQQEDSAVYLCASSLQGTNEKLFFGSGTQLSVL.

The gene calls are TRBV30 and TRBJ1-2, with D maybe TRBD1 (5 bases). V was shortened by 8 bases and J by 5 bases, with 9 bases between the two germline ends. CDR3 length: 10 amino acids. Looked up from germline, CDR1 is GTSNPN and CDR2 is SVGIG (reference sequence). The CDR3 protein is CAGGGYGYTF. CDR3 in DNA: TGTGCCGGTGGGGGGTATGGCTACACCTTC.

The chain couples TRBV27 to TRBJ2-2; D is undetermined. The CDR3 covers 17 residues. The germline V gene encodes CDR1 MNHEY and CDR2 SMNVEV (reference sequence). Trimming removed 1 base at V and 2 bases at J, with 14 bases between. This CDR3 reads CASSLWLGGVNTGELFF. CDR3 nucleotide sequence: TGTGCCAGCAGTTTATGGTTGGGCGGAGTCAACACCGGGGAGCTGTTTTTT.

This clone appeared once. The chain is built from TRBV18 and TRBJ2-7; TRBD2 might be the D (6 bases). Trimming shortened V by 5 bases and J by 7 bases, and 18 bases separated the two germline ends. Germline CDR1 KGHSH, CDR2 LQKENI. The CDR3 is made up of 14 amino acids. CDR3 DNA sequence: TGTGCCAGCTCAGATCAGGGAGCTCGGGGGGAGCAGTACTTC. This sequence encodes CASSDQGARGEQYF.

The J gene is TRBJ1-6, the V gene TRBV27; D unresolved. The germline V and J ends were trimmed by 8 bases and 9 bases, with 20 bases remaining between them. Germline CDR1 and CDR2: MNHEY and SMNVEV (reference sequence). The CDR3 loop spans 15 amino acids. CDR3 in amino acids: CASLPTFVPSSPLHF. CDR3 bases: TGTGCCAGCCTCCCTACTTTCGTCCCGAGTTCACCCCTCCACTTT.

The chain is built from TRBV18 and TRBJ2-2; the match to TRBD1 covers 10 bases. The CDR3 contains 17 residues. V shed 1 base and J 3 bases; nucleotides not matched to a gene: 5. Germline CDR1 KGHSH, CDR2 LQKENI. CDR3 bases: TGTGCCAGCTCACCACTCCCGGGACAGGGGTACACCGGGGAGCTGTTTTTT. This sequence encodes CASSPLPGQGYTGELFF.

The table lists this clone with a few counts. V gene TRBV30 combines with J gene TRBJ1-5, with TRBD1 identical over 10 bases. V lost 1 base, J lost 1 base, and 4 bases stayed unmatched. Germline V gene lookup returns CDR1 GTSNPN and CDR2 SVGIG (reference sequence). The CDR3 contains 16 residues. The CDR3 protein is CAWSGEGQGSNQPQHF. The CDR3 DNA is TGTGCCTGGAGTGGGGAGGGACAGGGGAGCAATCAGCCCCAGCATTTT.

V gene TRBV3-1 (or the pseudogene TRBV3-2) combines with J gene TRBJ2-3; D call uncertain. V lost 2 bases to trimming and J lost 1 base, with 7 bases between them. The CDR3 contains 14 residues. Germline assignment: CDR1 LGHDT and CDR2 YNNKEL (reference sequence). The CDR3 bases are TGTGCCAGCAGCCAATTTGACCGCACAGATACGCAGTATTTT. Encoded protein: CASSQFDRTDTQYF.

The chain is built from TRBV2 and TRBJ1-2, with TRBD1 identical over 7 bases. CDR3 length: 15 residues. The germline V gene has CDR1 SNHLY and CDR2 FYNNEI. Unmatched junction bases numbered 9, after V lost 6 bases and J lost 2 bases. This CDR3 reads CASSLFGTANYGYTF. For the CDR3, the DNA is TGTGCCAGCAGCTTATTCGGGACAGCAAACTATGGCTACACCTTC. The full variable domain, with the rest looked up from reference TRBV2 and TRBJ1-2, is EPEVTQTPSHQVTQMGQEVILRCVPISNHLYFYWYRQILGQKVEFLVSFYNNEISEKSEIFDDQFSVERPDGSNFTLKIRSTKLEDSAMYFCASSLFGTANYGYTFGSGTRLTVV.